Below are 14 T cell receptor beta chains sequenced from a single sample in a study of T cells in Graves' hyperthyroidism and ophthalmopathy. TCR beta CDR3 regions were amplified from RNA. First-round RT-PCR with HTBI primers amplified the TCR CDR3 region. TCRdb analysed the multiplex PCR reads with MiXCR anew, one entry per CDR3 protein. The sample has just under 750,000 distinct CDR3 sequences; just over 35% are singletons. Material for sequencing was blood. Every receptor here comes from a woman in her 40s with Graves' hyperthyroidism.

The rearrangement links TRBV18 to TRBJ1-1, with D unclear. The V end was cut by 3 bases, the J end by 8 bases, with 16 bases between. Looked up from germline, CDR1 is KGHSH and CDR2 is LQKENI. The CDR3 consists of 14 residues. The CDR3 is CASSPGQAREEAFF. The CDR3 coding sequence is TGTGCCAGCTCACCGGGCCAGGCCCGGGAAGAAGCTTTCTTT.

The chain joins TRBV10-2 to TRBJ2-5, with D perhaps TRBD1 or TRBD2 (5 bases each). The CDR3 is made up of 13 amino acids. V was pared by 6 bases and J by 7 bases, with 15 bases between. CDR1 and CDR2 from the germline V gene are WSHSY and SAAADI. The CDR3 nucleotides are TGCGCCAGCAGGGCCAGGGCAGGAGGGACCCAGTACTTC. Translation gives CASRARAGGTQYF.

This clonotype was seen a handful of times. The chain joins TRBV6-5 to TRBJ1-2, with TRBD1 matching over 7 bases. V gave up 6 bases and J gave up 4 bases; unmatched junction bases: 8. CDR1 is MNHEY, CDR2 SVGAGI, per germline. The CDR3 is made up of 14 amino acids. The DNA of the CDR3 is TGTGCCAGCAGCCCCATGACAGGGTCCTATGGCTACACCTTC. Encoded protein: CASSPMTGSYGYTF.

Many counts were recorded for this clonotype. This chain uses TRBV7-8 with TRBJ1-2; no firm D call. The germline V gene encodes CDR1 SGHVS and CDR2 FQNEAQ. The V end was cut by 1 base, the J end by 7 bases, with 7 bases between. The CDR3 is made up of 12 amino acids. The CDR3: CASSLEGSGYTF. The CDR3 nucleotides are TGTGCCAGCAGCTTAGAGGGTAGTGGCTACACCTTC. Variable domain in full (rest from reference TRBV7-8 and TRBJ1-2): GAGVSQSPRYKVAKRGQDVALRCDPISGHVSLFWYQQALGQGPEFLTYFQNEAQLDKSGLPSDRFFAERPEGSVSTLKIQRTQQEDSAVYLCASSLEGSGYTFGSGTRLTVV.

As regards this clonotype: A read error may produce the germline difference seen at one junction end. The chain links TRBV7-9 to TRBJ1-4; D gene uncertain. This CDR3 comprises 14 residues. Germline CDR1 and CDR2: SEHNR and FQNEAQ (reference sequence). The CDR3 DNA sequence: TGTGTCAGCAGCTCGGACGGTTCTAATGAAAAACTGTTTTTT. As protein: CVSSSDGSNEKLFF.

This clonotype was counted only a few times. V is TRBV19 and J is TRBJ1-5; possibly TRBD1 for D (5 bases). V was cut by 1 base and J by 5 bases, with 9 bases left in between. The CDR3 is 14 residues long. The V gene's germline CDR1 is LNHDA and CDR2 SQIVND (reference sequence). This chain's CDR3 is CASSIVGDDQPQHF. The DNA of the CDR3 is TGTGCCAGTAGTATAGTGGGGGACGATCAGCCCCAGCATTTT.

This clonotype was recorded only once. The V and J genes are TRBV2 and TRBJ1-2; D is undetermined. This CDR3 has 13 amino acids. Germline CDR1 and CDR2: SNHLY and FYNNEI. Trimming shortened V by 8 bases and J by 5 bases, and 15 bases separated the two germline ends. The DNA of the CDR3 is TGTGCCAGCTCACCCGAACAGAAGTATGGCTACACCTTC. Protein product: CASSPEQKYGYTF.

The V gene is TRBV9, the J gene TRBJ1-2, with 10 bases fitting TRBD1. Per germline, CDR1 SGDLS and CDR2 YYNGEE. The CDR3 loop spans 15 amino acids. J gave up 7 bases and V 4 bases, and 10 bases lay outside the gene matches. For the CDR3, the DNA is TGTGCCAGCAGCAGGGACAGGGGTAGTTTGGGTGGCTACACCTTC. The encoded protein is CASSRDRGSLGGYTF.

Many counts were recorded for this clonotype. J is TRBJ2-6 and V is TRBV7-9; the D is unclear. V shed 5 bases and J shed 7 bases, with 24 bases lying between them. Germline V gene sequence: CDR1 SEHNR, CDR2 FQNEAQ (reference sequence). The CDR3 runs 18 residues. CDR3 sequence (DNA): TGTGCCAGCAGCGCTTCCGACTTCTGGGTTCGCCCCGCCAACGTCCTGACTTTC. Translation: CASSASDFWVRPANVLTF.

The rearrangement uses TRBV6-1 and TRBJ1-5; D unresolved. With 7 bases removed from V and 6 bases from J, the gap between germline ends came to 19 bases. CDR1 and CDR2 (germline): MNHNS, SASEGT. The CDR3 runs to 15 residues. In DNA, the CDR3 is TGTGCCAGCAATATCGCCACGGGGAACCCTCAGCCCCAGCATTTT. Amino acids: CASNIATGNPQPQHF.

This clonotype was recorded once. The chain carries TRBV10-3 and TRBJ2-7, with D perhaps TRBD1 (5 bases). Germline V gene lookup returns CDR1 ENHRY and CDR2 SYGVKD. The length of the CDR3 is 15 residues. Trimming shortened V by 10 bases and J by 6 bases, and 25 bases separated the two germline ends. The CDR3 sequence is CASSRSYRPSCEQYF. In DNA form, the CDR3 reads TGTGCCAGCAGCCGAAGCTACAGGCCCAGCTGCGAGCAGTACTTC.

This clonotype was seen at least ten times. V gene TRBV7-2 combines with J gene TRBJ2-5; 7 nucleotides line up with TRBD1. Germline trimming cut 7 bases from V and 4 bases from J; bases unmatched to any gene: 6. Germline CDR1 reads SGHTA; CDR2 reads FQGNSA. The CDR3 is made up of 13 amino acids. For the CDR3, the DNA is TGTGCCAGCACTCTACAGGGGCCAGAGACCCAGTACTTC. Encoded protein: CASTLQGPETQYF.

This clonotype was seen repeatedly, ten times or more. The chain links TRBV10-3 to TRBJ1-1; D unclear. V gave up 9 bases and J gave up 1 base, with 9 bases separating them. Germline values: CDR1 ENHRY, CDR2 SYGVKD. CDR3 size: 12 residues. This CDR3 is CAIRTGNTEAFF. The CDR3 region has the DNA TGTGCCATAAGGACGGGGAACACTGAAGCTTTCTTT.

This clonotype came up a few times. The rearrangement links TRBV24-1 to TRBJ2-5; 9 positions match TRBD1. Unmatched junction bases numbered 3, after V lost 3 bases and J lost 2 bases. CDR3 size: 15 residues. Per germline, CDR1 KGHDR and CDR2 SFDVKD. CDR3: CATSDGGQGQETQYF. DNA for the CDR3: TGTGCCACCAGTGATGGAGGACAGGGGCAAGAGACCCAGTACTTC.